The T cell receptor beta chain described here comes from a study of T cell responses to AZD1222 COVID-19 vaccine. Second-dose recipients at about 4 or about 12 weeks were treated as one pooled group. Sequencing was performed with immunoSEQ multiplex PCR; in TCRdb, only in-frame clones are kept and a portion is missing. The sample consists of around 64,000 clones, 83% of them appearing once. Findings and limits, study-wide: Repertoire collection took place solely once the T cell response had peaked. Donors were largely white British and mainly female; clonal diversity was possibly underestimated.

This clone was seen only a few times. Its cognate antigen is unknown. The germline V gene has CDR1 LGHNA and CDR2 YNFKEQ. The length of the CDR3 is 14 residues. V lost 4 bases to trimming and J lost 2 bases, with 9 bases between them. The sequencing used peripheral blood, collected 28 days after the second AZD1222 dose. The source is an adult who received the AZD1222 COVID-19 vaccine. The V gene is TRBV4-2, the J gene TRBJ1-5, with D possibly matching TRBD1 (6 bases). CDR3 bases: TGTGCCAGCAGCCTACGACAGGGCAATCAGCCCCAGCATTTT. Protein: CASSLRQGNQPQHF.